The next 19 T cell receptor beta chains were all read from a single sample in a study of vaccination and CD4 T cells after COVID-19. Sample treatment: approximately nine-day PBMC culture with coronavirus spike peptide pools or control peptides (ViraFEST assay). Their antigens are not known. The Oncomine TCR Beta short-read assay was applied to DNA of cultured CD4+ T cells. One entry per CDR3 protein, called by TCRdb with MiXCR from the PCR reads. The sample yields roughly 20,000 distinct CDR3 sequences, roughly 40% seen once. The sample in question was CD4+ T cells from blood, cultured in vitro, obtained after SARS-CoV-2 vaccination. The source of these receptors is a human donor who had recovered from COVID-19.

This clonotype showed up just once. The V gene is TRBV20-1, the J gene TRBJ2-5, with D uncertain. Germline V CDR1 and CDR2: DFQATT, SNEGSKA (reference sequence). The CDR3 extends over 13 amino acids. The germline V and J ends were trimmed by 0 bases and 4 bases, with 9 bases remaining between them. The CDR3 region has the DNA TGCAGTGCTAGAGACGCGTTCGCAGAGACCCAGTACTTC. Encoded protein: CSARDAFAETQYF.

This clonotype was observed a handful of times. V and J are TRBV6-1 and TRBJ1-2, with a possible D match to TRBD1 (6 bases). Germline lookup yields CDR1 MNHNS and CDR2 SASEGT. CDR3 length: 15 residues. V lost 7 bases, J lost 3 bases, and 18 bases lay in between. The CDR3 DNA is TGTGCCAGCAACCCGGGGGGGCCCGCAGACTATGGCTACACCTTC. It codes for CASNPGGPADYGYTF.

In DNA, the CDR3 is TGCGCCAGCAGCCAAGATCAGGGTTCAGGGTCACCCCTCCACTTT. Translation: CASSQDQGSGSPLHF. V and J are TRBV4-3 and TRBJ1-6; tentatively, D is TRBD1 (5 bases). Germline V gene lookup returns CDR1 LGHNA and CDR2 YSLEER. V was pared by 0 bases and J by 10 bases, with 13 bases between. The CDR3 is 15 residues long.

V usage is TRBV20-1 and J usage is TRBJ2-2; 8 bases are shared with TRBD2. V lost 1 base and J lost 4; bases outside the gene matches: 8. This CDR3 is built from 16 residues. Germline-derived CDR1 and CDR2 are DFQATT and SNEGSKA (reference sequence). The DNA for the CDR3 is TGCAGTGCTAGAGTCACCGGGACTAGTTCCACCGGGGAGCTGTTTTTT. This gives the protein CSARVTGTSSTGELFF.

The chain has TRBV28 and TRBJ1-6; 10 nucleotides agree with TRBD1. With V trimmed by 4 bases and J by 8 bases, 5 bases remained unmatched. The CDR3 consists of 15 residues. Germline V gene lookup returns CDR1 MDHEN and CDR2 SYDVKM. CDR3 coding DNA: TGTGCCAGCAGTTCCGGGACAGGGGTGCATTCACCCCTCCACTTT. It translates to CASSSGTGVHSPLHF.

The chain joins TRBV7-9 to TRBJ1-2, with a possible D match to TRBD1 (6 bases). Per the germline V gene, CDR1 is SEHNR and CDR2 is FQNEAQ (reference sequence). The CDR3 totals 15 residues. V was shortened by 1 base and J by 3 bases, with 12 bases between the two germline ends. The CDR3 DNA is TGTGCCAGCAGCTTAGATACAGGGTCCCACTATGGCTACACCTTC. Translation gives CASSLDTGSHYGYTF.

This chain links TRBV6-2 or TRBV6-3 with TRBJ2-1, with 8 bases lining up with TRBD2. V lost 2 bases and J lost 5; bases outside the gene matches: 11. Germline loops: CDR1 MNHEY, CDR2 SVGEGT. The CDR3 is 17 amino acids. CDR3 sequence (DNA): TGTGCCAGCAGTTACGACTCTCCGGGAGGGCCTAACAATGAGCAGTTCTTC. Translating gives CASSYDSPGGPNNEQFF.

This clonotype has only a few counts. The rearrangement links TRBV11-2 to TRBJ1-2; 7 nucleotides align to TRBD1. The CDR3 has 16 amino acids. The V gene end was trimmed by 5 bases and the J gene end by 3 bases; junction bases not matched to a gene: 12. Per germline, CDR1 SGHAT and CDR2 FQNNGV. CDR3 amino acids: CASSPPTGRGDYGYTF. CDR3 in DNA: TGTGCCAGCAGCCCCCCGACAGGGAGGGGGGACTATGGCTACACCTTC.

The genes are TRBV29-1 and TRBJ2-5; D call uncertain. Looked up from germline, CDR1 is SQVTM and CDR2 is ANQGSEA. This CDR3 has 13 residues. The V end was cut by 4 bases, the J end by 2 bases, with 11 bases between. The CDR3 protein is CSVVTDKQETQYF. In nucleotides, the CDR3 is TGCAGCGTTGTTACAGATAAACAAGAGACCCAGTACTTC. Drawing the rest from reference TRBV29-1 and TRBJ2-5, the complete variable domain is SAVISQKPSRDICQRGTSLTIQCQVDSQVTMMFWYRQQPGQSLTLIATANQGSEATYESGFVIDKFPISRPNLTFSTLTVSNMSPEDSSIYLCSVVTDKQETQYFGPGTRLLVL.

The chain has TRBV29-1 and TRBJ2-7, with D possibly matching TRBD1 (6 bases). The CDR3 covers 13 residues. V was pared by 7 bases and J by 4 bases, with 17 bases between. Germline loops: CDR1 SQVTM, CDR2 ANQGSEA. CDR3 coding DNA: TGCAGCGCCAAGGGGGTAAGGTTGTACGAGCAGTACTTC. Protein sequence: CSAKGVRLYEQYF.

There are a few counts of this clonotype. J is TRBJ2-2 and V is TRBV6-2 or TRBV6-3, with 11 bases matching TRBD2. This CDR3 spans 16 amino acids. V shed 5 bases, J shed 0 bases, and the junction held 2 bases outside the gene matches. Germline CDR1 reads MNHEY; CDR2 reads SVGEGT. This chain's CDR3 is CASSKTSGANTGELFF. CDR3 DNA sequence: TGTGCCAGCAGTAAGACTAGCGGGGCGAACACCGGGGAGCTGTTTTTT.

This clonotype was seen a handful of times. V and J are TRBV7-2 and TRBJ1-6; no clear D. V dropped 7 bases and J dropped 4 bases, with 14 bases sitting between them. The germline V gene has CDR1 SGHTA and CDR2 FQGNSA. The CDR3 runs 15 residues. The CDR3 region has the DNA TGTGCCAGCACCCCCCCAGGACCTTATAATTCACCCCTCCACTTT. Its protein is CASTPPGPYNSPLHF.

The rearrangement joins TRBV6-4 to TRBJ1-1; 9 bases line up with TRBD1. J lost 3 bases, V lost 7 bases, and 21 bases had no gene match. Germline-derived CDR1 and CDR2 are MRHNA and SNTAGT. This CDR3 contains 19 residues. The CDR3 reads CASTYGRDREGWVHTEAFF. The CDR3 DNA is TGTGCCAGCACCTACGGAAGGGACAGGGAAGGTTGGGTACACACTGAAGCTTTCTTT.

This clonotype showed up just a few times. V usage is TRBV5-1 and J usage is TRBJ2-7, with 7 bases lining up with TRBD1. J was trimmed by 2 bases and V by 0 bases; bases with no gene match: 11. The CDR3 is 17 residues long. The germline gives CDR1 SGHRS, CDR2 YFSETQ. The CDR3 DNA follows: TGCGCCAGCAGCTTGGCCATGCGAGGGGGCATAGCCTACGAGCAGTACTTC. Translating it yields CASSLAMRGGIAYEQYF.

The gene calls are TRBV6-2 or TRBV6-3 and TRBJ1-1; D is undetermined. Trimming took off 7 bases at V and 0 bases at J, with 15 bases between the two ends. Germline values: CDR1 MNHEY, CDR2 SVGEGT. This CDR3 has 15 amino acids. For the CDR3, the DNA is TGTGCCAGCACCGACGAGGCAACGATGAACACTGAAGCTTTCTTT. Translation: CASTDEATMNTEAFF.

Worth noting for this clonotype: A read error may account for a junction end that differs from germline. The rearrangement uses TRBV7-9 and TRBJ2-5; 9 bases match TRBD1. The germline V gene has CDR1 SEHNR and CDR2 FQNEAQ (reference sequence). The CDR3 runs to 15 residues. The chain's CDR3 is CASSPLMDRGETQYF. As DNA, the CDR3 is TGCGCCAGCAGCCCCCTAATGGACAGGGGAGAGACCCAGTACTTC.

In its sample, this clonotype was seen once. The J gene is TRBJ1-1, the V gene TRBV4-1; D gene uncertain. The ends were cut back, 5 bases at V and 5 bases at J, with 15 bases in the middle. CDR1 and CDR2 (germline): MGHRA, YSYEKL. This CDR3 spans 14 amino acids. In DNA form, the CDR3 reads TGCGCCAGCAGCGGTCGGACGGTGGGGACTGAAGCTTTCTTT. This encodes CASSGRTVGTEAFF.

The chain couples TRBV2 to TRBJ1-1; 8 positions match TRBD1. The CDR3 spans 16 residues. V lost 5 bases to trimming and J lost 4 bases; unmatched junction nucleotides: 12. Per germline, CDR1 SNHLY and CDR2 FYNNEI. This CDR3 reads CASSMDRVRAGTEAFF. CDR3 DNA: TGTGCCAGCAGTATGGACAGGGTAAGGGCGGGCACTGAAGCTTTCTTT.

Worth noting for this clonotype: The junction and the germline gene differ at one end; a read error may be behind it. The chain links TRBV27 to TRBJ2-1; D gene unclear. Germline V gives CDR1 MNHEY, CDR2 SMNVEV (reference sequence). The CDR3 runs 15 residues. CDR3 region: CAGSAGFQVFNEQFF. Written as DNA, the CDR3 is TGTGCCGGCAGTGCCGGTTTTCAGGTGTTCAATGAGCAGTTCTTC.